The rows below give T cell receptor beta chains drawn from one sample of a study of beta chain features in type 1 diabetes. The assay was immunoSEQ multiplex PCR, and TCRdb's table has in-frame clones only and misses some. The table has 900,000 or so clones, roughly 16% seen once. The specimen was naive CD4+ T cells from blood. The receptors derive from a woman between 18 and 29 years old in good health. CDR3s include the opening cysteine and the closing phenylalanine or tryptophan. A D gene is named only where the DNA matches it firmly. Clone size is given for some rows only: seen once, a few or many times, or a class if the clone is expanded.

d_call	clone_size	j_call	v_call	cdr3_aa	cdr3_nt
TRBD2	NA	TRBJ2-7	TRBV6-1	CASREGLAGVYEQYF	TGTGCCAGCAGGGAGGGACTAGCGGGAGTCTACGAGCAGTACTTC
NA	few	TRBJ2-4	TRBV13	CASSLAGLAAPRINIQYF	TGTGCCAGCAGCTTAGCCGGTTTGGCAGCCCCGAGGATAAACATTCAGTACTTC
NA	NA	TRBJ2-1	TRBV6-6	CASSNGPKVIQFF	TGTGCCAGCAGTAACGGCCCCAAGGTCATTCAGTTCTTC
NA	NA	TRBJ2-2	TRBV19	CASSISSSTGELFF	TGTGCCAGTAGTATTTCTAGCTCCACCGGGGAGCTGTTTTTT
TRBD2	NA	TRBJ2-3	TRBV5-4	CASSLVGGGSLPLLVQYF	TGTGCCAGCAGCTTGGTCGGAGGCGGGAGTCTTCCTCTCTTGGTGCAGTATTTT
TRBD1	few	TRBJ2-2	TRBV5-4	CASSLVKGAGSGELFF	TGTGCCAGCAGCTTGGTAAAGGGGGCAGGGTCCGGGGAGCTGTTTTTT
TRBD1	NA	TRBJ2-3	TRBV2	CASRVRGMNTDTQYF	TGTGCCAGCAGGGTCAGGGGGATGAACACAGATACGCAGTATTTT
TRBD2	NA	TRBJ2-7	TRBV28	CASSLWGTSGRYEQYF	TGTGCCAGCAGTTTATGGGGGACTAGCGGGAGATACGAGCAGTACTTC
NA	NA	TRBJ2-7	TRBV6-5	CASSYSRVGYEQYF	TGTGCCAGCAGTTACTCTAGGGTGGGTTACGAGCAGTACTTC
TRBD2	few	TRBJ2-5	TRBV5-1	CASSLVASALAGGLETQYF	TGCGCCAGCAGCTTGGTGGCCTCGGCACTAGCGGGAGGGCTGGAGACCCAGTACTTC
TRBD1	NA	TRBJ2-5	TRBV5-1	CASSLEGQVQETQYF	TGCGCCAGCAGCTTGGAGGGACAGGTCCAAGAGACCCAGTACTTC
TRBD2	NA	TRBJ2-7	TRBV27	CASRLLAGVYEQYF	TGTGCCAGCAGACTATTAGCGGGAGTTTACGAGCAGTACTTC
TRBD1	NA	TRBJ2-7	TRBV7-2	CASSPGTGRYEQYF	TGTGCCAGCTCGCCCGGGACAGGGCGCTACGAGCAGTACTTC
NA	few	TRBJ1-5	TRBV15	CATSAGRYGNQPQHF	TGTGCCACCAGCGCCGGACGCTATGGAAATCAGCCCCAGCATTTT